This TCR beta chain was profiled in a study of blood T cell repertoires in COVID-19. Study details: Researchers got acute and convalescent COVID-19 samples from the United States, Italy and Spain. PBMCs, B-cell-depleted T cells, or T cells provided the cDNA or gDNA that made up the material.

As processed by the authors: For nucleated cells, counts were estimated from reference gene primer amplification. TCRdb's table, derived via immunoSEQ multiplex PCR, lists solely in-frame clones and lacks some. Clone size and V and J calls were adopted from that table, with D and trimming inferred from the DNA. The data contain about 130,000 clones, roughly 83% of them seen just once; the ten biggest clones take up around 2.7%. The CDR3 covers 14 residues. CDR1 is SGHVS, CDR2 FQNEAQ, per germline. Trimming took off 1 base at V and 2 bases at J, with 9 bases between the two ends. Sequenced material: peripheral blood. The source of this sequence is a woman aged 80 or older with acute or convalescent COVID-19. The J gene is TRBJ2-7, the V gene TRBV7-8, with D possibly TRBD1 on 5 matching bases. The CDR3: CASSLGPRAYEQYF. The CDR3 DNA is TGTGCCAGCAGCTTAGGACCCAGGGCCTACGAGCAGTACTTC.